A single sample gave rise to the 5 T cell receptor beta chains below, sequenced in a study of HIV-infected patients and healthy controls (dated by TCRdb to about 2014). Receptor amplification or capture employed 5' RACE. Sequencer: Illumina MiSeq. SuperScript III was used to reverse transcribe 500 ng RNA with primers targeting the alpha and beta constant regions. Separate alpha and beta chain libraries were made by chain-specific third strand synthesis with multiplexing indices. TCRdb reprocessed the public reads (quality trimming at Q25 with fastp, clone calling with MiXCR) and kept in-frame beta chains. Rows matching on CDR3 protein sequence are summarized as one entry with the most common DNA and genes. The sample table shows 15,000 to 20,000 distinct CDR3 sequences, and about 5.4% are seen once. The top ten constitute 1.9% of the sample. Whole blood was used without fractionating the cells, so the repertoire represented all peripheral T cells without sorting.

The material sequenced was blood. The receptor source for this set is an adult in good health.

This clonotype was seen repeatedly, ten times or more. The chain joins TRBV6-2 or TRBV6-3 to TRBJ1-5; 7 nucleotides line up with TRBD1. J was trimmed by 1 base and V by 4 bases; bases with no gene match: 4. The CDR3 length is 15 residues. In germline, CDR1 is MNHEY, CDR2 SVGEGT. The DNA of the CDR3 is TGTGCCAGCAGTTTGGACAGGCTGAGCAATCAGCCCCAGCATTTT. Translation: CASSLDRLSNQPQHF.

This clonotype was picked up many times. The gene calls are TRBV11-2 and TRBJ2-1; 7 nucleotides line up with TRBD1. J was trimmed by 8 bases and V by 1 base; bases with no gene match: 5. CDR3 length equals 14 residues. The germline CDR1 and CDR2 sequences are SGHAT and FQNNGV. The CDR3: CASSLGRGRHEQFF. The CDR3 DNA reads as TGTGCCAGCAGCTTAGGAAGGGGGCGGCATGAGCAGTTCTTC.

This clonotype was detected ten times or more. The CDR3 DNA sequence: TGTGCCATCAGTGATTCCCAAACAGGGTCCGATACGCAGTATTTT. Encoded protein: CAISDSQTGSDTQYF. J is TRBJ2-3 and V is TRBV10-3, with a weak D call TRBD1 (6 bases). Trimming left V 3 bases short and J 6 bases short, with 16 bases between. CDR1 and CDR2 from the germline V gene are ENHRY and SYGVKD. CDR3 length: 15 amino acids.

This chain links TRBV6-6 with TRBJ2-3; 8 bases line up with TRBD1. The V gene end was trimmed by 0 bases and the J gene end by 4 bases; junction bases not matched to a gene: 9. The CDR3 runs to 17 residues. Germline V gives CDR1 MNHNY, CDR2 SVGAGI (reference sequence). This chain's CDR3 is CASSYSLGRGQADTQYF. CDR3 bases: TGTGCCAGCAGTTACTCGCTCGGCAGGGGGCAGGCAGATACGCAGTATTTT.

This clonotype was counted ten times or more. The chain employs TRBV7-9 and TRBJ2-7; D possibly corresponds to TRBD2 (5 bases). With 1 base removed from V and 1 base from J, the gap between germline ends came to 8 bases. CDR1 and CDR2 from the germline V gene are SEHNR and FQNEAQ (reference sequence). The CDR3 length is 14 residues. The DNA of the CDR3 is TGTGCCAGCAGCTTAGTAGGACTTTCCTACGAGCAGTACTTC. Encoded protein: CASSLVGLSYEQYF.